These T cell receptor beta chains were read from a single sample in a study of cytomegalovirus exposure and HLA in healthy donors. TCRdb's copy holds only in-frame clones and misses some; the assay was immunoSEQ multiplex PCR. Here the sample spans approximately 170,000 clones, roughly four fifths being singletons. Sequencing was done on a sample of PBMCs. The source of these receptors is a young woman in good health and CMV-seropositive. Each CDR3 is given with its conserved first and last residue. Each record gives: D gene, V gene, clone size, J gene, CDR3 DNA, CDR3 protein. The D gene is left open where the match is weak. A row's size may be missing; if present it is once, few, many or a size class.

>.|TRBV4-3|.|TRBJ1-5
TGCGCCAGCAGCCAAGATCTGGAGGTCCAGCCCCAGCATTTT
CASSQDLEVQPQHF
>TRBD1|TRBV2|few|TRBJ1-2
TGTGCCAGCAGTGAACGAGGGGGCAACTATGGCTACACCTTC
CASSERGGNYGYTF
>.|TRBV5-4|.|TRBJ1-1
TGTGCCAGCAGCTCGACACCGAACACTGAAGCTTTCTTT
CASSSTPNTEAFF
>TRBD1|TRBV12-5|few|TRBJ1-5
TGTGCTAGTGGTTTAGGGACAGGCCCTAGCAATCAGCCCCAGCATTTT
CASGLGTGPSNQPQHF
>.|TRBV19|.|TRBJ2-5
TGTGCCAGTAGTATAGGTACAGGGAGAGGAGGAGAGACCCAGTACTTC
CASSIGTGRGGETQYF
>.|TRBV29-1|.|TRBJ1-4
TGCAGCGTTGTTGGGAGGGGAGGCGGAACTAATGAAAAACTGTTTTTT
CSVVGRGGGTNEKLFF
>.|TRBV2|.|TRBJ1-6
TGTGCCAGCAGTGAAGGCGCAACGGCGGGGTCACCCCTCCACTTT
CASSEGATAGSPLHF
>.|TRBV16|.|TRBJ1-2
TGTGCCAGCAGCCAAAAGGTCAGGGTGGGCTATGGCTACACCTTC
CASSQKVRVGYGYTF
>.|TRBV28|.|TRBJ1-6
TGTGCCAGCAGTCGTGGCACAGTTAATTCACCCCTCCACTTT
CASSRGTVNSPLHF
>TRBD1|TRBV4-3|once|TRBJ2-7
TGCGCCAGCAGCCAAGAGGGCCGGGACAGGGGGTACGAGCAGTACTTC
CASSQEGRDRGYEQYF
>TRBD1|TRBV30|few|TRBJ1-3
TGTGCCTGGAGTGTTTGGCAGGGGGCTTCTGGAAACACCATATATTTT
CAWSVWQGASGNTIYF
>.|TRBV19|.|TRBJ1-5
TGTGCCACCGGGGGGCGTAGCAATCAGCCCCAGCATTTT
CATGGRSNQPQHF
>.|TRBV5-1|.|TRBJ1-3
TGCGCCAGCAGCTTGCTTCCCTCTGGAAACACCATATATTTT
CASSLLPSGNTIYF
>.|TRBV11-2|.|TRBJ2-5
TGTGCCAGCAGCTGGGGGGGGCCAGGGGAGCAGTACTTC
CASSWGGPGEQYF
>.|TRBV6-1|few|TRBJ2-2
TGTGCCAGCAGGCTCCCAACGGTCGGGGAGCTGTTTTTT
CASRLPTVGELFF
>TRBD1|TRBV5-6|.|TRBJ2-1
TGTGCCAGCAGCTCCCCCGGGACAGGCCTTGGCAATGAGCAGTTCTTC
CASSSPGTGLGNEQFF
>TRBD1|TRBV6-1|.|TRBJ2-5
TGTGCCAGCAGCGTCGTGGACAGGGGATTCGAGACCCAGTACTTC
CASSVVDRGFETQYF
>.|TRBV5-1|.|TRBJ2-7
TGCGCCAGCAGCTTGGGGCAGTCCTTCTCCTACGAGCAGTACTTC
CASSLGQSFSYEQYF
>TRBD2|TRBV27|.|TRBJ2-1
TGTGCCACCTTGGGACTAGGGGGACCCTACAATGAGCAGTTCTTC
CATLGLGGPYNEQFF
>.|TRBV2|.|TRBJ1-5
TGTGCCAGCGGGGGGGTCAGCAATCAGCCCCAGCATTTT
CASGGVSNQPQHF
>TRBD1|TRBV19|.|TRBJ1-1
TGTGCCAGTAGTAGGATTCCGGGACAGGGGCCAGAAGCTTTCTTT
CASSRIPGQGPEAFF
>.|TRBV25-1|.|TRBJ2-7
TGTGCCAGCAGCCAATTCGACACTTACGAGCAGTACTTC
CASSQFDTYEQYF
>TRBD1|TRBV7-2|.|TRBJ2-3
TGTGCCAGCAGCTTAATGGGACAGGGAAGCACAGATACGCAGTATTTT
CASSLMGQGSTDTQYF
>TRBD2|TRBV7-2|.|TRBJ2-7
TGTGCCAGCAGCCGAGACCTAGCGGGGGCCTACGAGCAGTACTTC
CASSRDLAGAYEQYF
>TRBD1|TRBV28|.|TRBJ2-7
TGTGCCAGCAGTTTGACAGGGGTGCCCACCGAGCAGTACTTC
CASSLTGVPTEQYF
>TRBD1|TRBV7-9|few|TRBJ1-2
TGTGCCACACCCCGGGACAGCTATGGCTACACCTTC
CATPRDSYGYTF
>.|TRBV10-1|.|TRBJ2-7
TGCGCCAGCAGTGAGTCGGTCGGTTACGAGCAGTACTTC
CASSESVGYEQYF
>.|TRBV30|.|TRBJ1-1
TGTGCCTGGAGTGTACTCCGAGAGTCCGTGAACACTGAAGCTTTCTTT
CAWSVLRESVNTEAFF
>TRBD1|TRBV5-1|.|TRBJ2-5
TGCGCCAGCAGCCCCGGACAGGGGGAAGAGACCCAGTACTTC
CASSPGQGEETQYF
>.|TRBV27|.|TRBJ2-7
TGTGCCAGCAGTTTCGGAACTAATTTACTGGAGCAGTACTTC
CASSFGTNLLEQYF
>.|TRBV28|.|TRBJ2-1
TGTGCCAGCAGCCCACCAGGGGGGAACTACAATGAGCAGTTCTTC
CASSPPGGNYNEQFF
>TRBD1|TRBV6-5|.|TRBJ1-2
TGTGCCAGCTCTAAGGACAGGGCCAGCAACTATGGCTACACCTTC
CASSKDRASNYGYTF
>.|TRBV6-1|.|TRBJ2-1
TGTGCCAGCAGTGAAGCGGCGGCGCAAATACAGTTCTTC
CASSEAAAQIQFF
>TRBD1|TRBV6-6|.|TRBJ1-1
TGTGCCAGCGTACAGGGGGCAGGCACTGAAGCTTTCTTT
CASVQGAGTEAFF
>TRBD2|TRBV27|.|TRBJ2-2
TGTGCCAGCAGGGGGACTAGCGGGAAGAGAGCCGGGGAGCTGTTTTTT
CASRGTSGKRAGELFF
>TRBD1|TRBV5-1|once|TRBJ1-4
TGCGCCAGCAGCGTGGAGGGACAGCAAAATGAAAAACTGTTTTTT
CASSVEGQQNEKLFF
>.|TRBV7-2|.|TRBJ1-2
TGTGCCAGCAGCTCGGGGGGGGCAGGGAGAAGCTATGGCTACACCTTC
CASSSGGAGRSYGYTF
>.|TRBV28|.|TRBJ1-1
TGTGCCAGCACAGGGCGGGGCACTGAAGCTTTCTTT
CASTGRGTEAFF
>.|TRBV7-8|.|TRBJ1-2
TGTGCCAGCAGCCCAGGGACTGCAAGGAACTATGGCTACACCTTC
CASSPGTARNYGYTF
>.|TRBV6-1|.|TRBJ1-5
TGTGCCAGTTCCGGGACAAATAGCAATCAGCCCCAGCATTTT
CASSGTNSNQPQHF
>TRBD1|TRBV5-8|.|TRBJ2-7
TGTGCCAGCAGTTCGGGACAGGGGACCTCATTGGGGCAGTACTTC
CASSSGQGTSLGQYF
>TRBD2|TRBV7-2|.|TRBJ2-1
TGTGCCAGCAGCCTTGGGGGGACTAGCTGGTTCTTC
CASSLGGTSWFF
>.|TRBV11-2|.|TRBJ1-1
TGTGCCAGCAGTACACAGGGGAACACTGAAGCTTTCTTT
CASSTQGNTEAFF